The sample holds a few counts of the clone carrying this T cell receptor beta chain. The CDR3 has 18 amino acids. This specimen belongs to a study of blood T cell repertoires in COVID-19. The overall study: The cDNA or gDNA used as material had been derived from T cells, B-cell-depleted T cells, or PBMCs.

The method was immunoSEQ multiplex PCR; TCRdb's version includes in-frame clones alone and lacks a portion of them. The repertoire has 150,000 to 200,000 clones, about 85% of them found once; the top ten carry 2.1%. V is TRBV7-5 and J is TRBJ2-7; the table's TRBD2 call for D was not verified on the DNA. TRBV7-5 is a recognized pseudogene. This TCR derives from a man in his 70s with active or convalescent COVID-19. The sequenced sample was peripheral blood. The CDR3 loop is CARSLGGFQGRAGYEQYF. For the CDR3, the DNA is TGTGCCAGAAGCTTAGGAGGTTTTCAAGGGAGGGCCGGCTACGAGCAGTACTTC.